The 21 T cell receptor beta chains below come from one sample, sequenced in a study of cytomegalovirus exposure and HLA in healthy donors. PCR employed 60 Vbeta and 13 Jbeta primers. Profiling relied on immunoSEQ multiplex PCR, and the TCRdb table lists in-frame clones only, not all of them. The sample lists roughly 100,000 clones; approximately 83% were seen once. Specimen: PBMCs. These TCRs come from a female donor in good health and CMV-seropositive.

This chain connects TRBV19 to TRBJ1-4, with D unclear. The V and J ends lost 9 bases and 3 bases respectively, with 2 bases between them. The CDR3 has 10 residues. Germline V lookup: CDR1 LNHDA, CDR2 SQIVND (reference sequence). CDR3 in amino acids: CASSNEKLFF. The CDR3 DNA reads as TGTGCCAGCTCTAATGAAAAACTGTTTTTT.

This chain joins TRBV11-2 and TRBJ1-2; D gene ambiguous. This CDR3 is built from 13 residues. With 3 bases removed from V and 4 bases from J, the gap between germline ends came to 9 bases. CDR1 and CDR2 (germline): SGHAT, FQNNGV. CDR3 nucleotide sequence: TGTGCCAGCAGCTTCCCAGGAATCTATGGCTACACCTTC. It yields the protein CASSFPGIYGYTF.

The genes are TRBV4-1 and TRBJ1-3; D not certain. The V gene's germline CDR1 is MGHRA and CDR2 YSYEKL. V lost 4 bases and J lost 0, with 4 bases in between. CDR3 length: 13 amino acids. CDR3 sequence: CASSLLSGNTIYF. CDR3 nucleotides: TGCGCCAGCAGCCTCCTCTCTGGAAACACCATATATTTT.

DNA for the CDR3: TGCGCCAGCAGTGGCAGCGGGAGAACGACCGGGGAGCTGTTTTTT. As protein: CASSGSGRTTGELFF. The J gene is TRBJ2-2, the V gene TRBV10-1, with TRBD2 matching over 8 bases. Losses at the gene ends were 4 bases for V and 5 bases for J; bases not matched to a gene: 6. Per germline, CDR1 WNHNN and CDR2 SYGVQD (reference sequence). The CDR3 has 15 residues.

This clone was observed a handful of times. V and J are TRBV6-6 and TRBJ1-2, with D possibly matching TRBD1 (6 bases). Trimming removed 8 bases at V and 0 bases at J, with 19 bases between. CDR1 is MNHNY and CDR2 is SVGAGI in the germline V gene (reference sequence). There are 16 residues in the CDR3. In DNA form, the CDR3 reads TGTGCCAGCGTAAGAACAGGGACACAAGCTAACTATGGCTACACCTTC. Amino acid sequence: CASVRTGTQANYGYTF.

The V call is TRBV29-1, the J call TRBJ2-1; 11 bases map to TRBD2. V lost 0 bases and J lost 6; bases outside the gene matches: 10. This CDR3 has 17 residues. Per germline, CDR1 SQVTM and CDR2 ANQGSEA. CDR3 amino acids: CSVEDTNSGRVGNEQFF. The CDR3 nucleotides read TGCAGCGTTGAAGATACTAATAGCGGGAGGGTAGGCAATGAGCAGTTCTTC.

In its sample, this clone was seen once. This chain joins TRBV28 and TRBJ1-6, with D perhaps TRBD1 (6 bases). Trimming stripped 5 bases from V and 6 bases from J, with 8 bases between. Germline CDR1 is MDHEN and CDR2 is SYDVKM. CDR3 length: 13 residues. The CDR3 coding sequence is TGTGCCAGCAGTCCGGACAGTAATTCACCCCTCCACTTT. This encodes CASSPDSNSPLHF.

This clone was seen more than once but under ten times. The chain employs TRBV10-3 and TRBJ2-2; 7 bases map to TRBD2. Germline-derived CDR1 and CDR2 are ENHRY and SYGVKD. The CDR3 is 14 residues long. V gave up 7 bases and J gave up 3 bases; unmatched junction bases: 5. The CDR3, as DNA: TGTGCCATCAATGGGCTAGCGGACACCGGGGAGCTGTTTTTT. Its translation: CAINGLADTGELFF.

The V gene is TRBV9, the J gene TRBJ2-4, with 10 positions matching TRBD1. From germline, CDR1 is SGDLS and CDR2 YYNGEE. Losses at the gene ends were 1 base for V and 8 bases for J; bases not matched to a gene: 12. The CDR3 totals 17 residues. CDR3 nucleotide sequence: TGTGCCAGCAGCGTATCTTTCTACGGGACAGGGGAGGACATTCAGTACTTC. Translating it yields CASSVSFYGTGEDIQYF. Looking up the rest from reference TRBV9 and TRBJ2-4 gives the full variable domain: DSGVTQTPKHLITATGQRVTLRCSPRSGDLSVYWYQQSLDQGLQFLIQYYNGEERAKGNILERFSAQQFPDLHSELNLSSLELGDSALYFCASSVSFYGTGEDIQYFGAGTRLSVL.

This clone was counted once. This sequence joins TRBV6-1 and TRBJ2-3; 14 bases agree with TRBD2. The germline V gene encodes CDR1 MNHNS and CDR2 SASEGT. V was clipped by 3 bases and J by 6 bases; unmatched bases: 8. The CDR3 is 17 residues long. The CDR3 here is CASSDRLAGGPGDTQYF. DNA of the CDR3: TGTGCCAGCAGTGACCGACTAGCGGGAGGGCCGGGGGATACGCAGTATTTT.

The CDR3 DNA sequence: TGTGCCAGTAGTCTCTACAGGGGGAACACCGGGGAGCTGTTTTTT. Protein: CASSLYRGNTGELFF. The chain has TRBV19 and TRBJ2-2; the match to TRBD1 covers 7 bases. The length of the CDR3 is 15 residues. Losses at the gene ends were 5 bases for V and 1 base for J; bases not matched to a gene: 4. Germline V gene lookup returns CDR1 LNHDA and CDR2 SQIVND (reference sequence). Supplemented by reference TRBV19 and TRBJ2-2, the full variable domain reads DGGITQSPKYLFRKEGQNVTLSCEQNLNHDAMYWYRQDPGQGLRLIYYSQIVNDFQKGDIAEGYSVSREKKESFPLTVTSAQKNPTAFYLCASSLYRGNTGELFFGEGSRLTVL.

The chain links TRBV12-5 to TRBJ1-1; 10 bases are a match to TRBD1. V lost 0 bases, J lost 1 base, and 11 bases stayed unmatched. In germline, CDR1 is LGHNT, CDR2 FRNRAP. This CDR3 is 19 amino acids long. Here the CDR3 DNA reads TGTGCTAGTGGTTTGGTAAAGACAGGGGGCTCGAGAGAGAACACTGAAGCTTTCTTT. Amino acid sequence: CASGLVKTGGSRENTEAFF.

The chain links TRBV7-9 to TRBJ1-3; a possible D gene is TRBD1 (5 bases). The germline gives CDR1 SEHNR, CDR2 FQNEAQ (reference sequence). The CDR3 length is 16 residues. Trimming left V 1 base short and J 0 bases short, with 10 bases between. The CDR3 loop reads CASSLGLRDSGNTIYF. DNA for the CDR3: TGTGCCAGCAGCTTAGGTCTCAGGGACTCTGGAAACACCATATATTTT.

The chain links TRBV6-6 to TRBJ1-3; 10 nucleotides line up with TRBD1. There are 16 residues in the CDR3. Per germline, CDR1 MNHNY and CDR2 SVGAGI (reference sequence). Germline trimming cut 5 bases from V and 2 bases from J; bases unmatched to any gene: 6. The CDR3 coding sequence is TGTGCCAGCAGTATGGGACAGGGGATAACTGGAAACACCATATATTTT. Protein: CASSMGQGITGNTIYF.

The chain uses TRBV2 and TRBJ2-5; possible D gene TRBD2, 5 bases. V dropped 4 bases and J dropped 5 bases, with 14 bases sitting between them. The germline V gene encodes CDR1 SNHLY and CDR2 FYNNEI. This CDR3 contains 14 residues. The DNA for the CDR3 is TGTGCCAGCAGTGGGTCTAGCCGTGGGGAGACCCAGTACTTC. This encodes CASSGSSRGETQYF.

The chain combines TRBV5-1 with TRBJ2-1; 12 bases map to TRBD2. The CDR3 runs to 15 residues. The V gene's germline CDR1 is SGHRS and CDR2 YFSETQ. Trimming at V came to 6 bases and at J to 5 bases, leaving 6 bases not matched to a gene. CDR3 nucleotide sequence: TGCGCCAGCACAGGGGGACTAGCGGGCGACAATGAGCAGTTCTTC. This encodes CASTGGLAGDNEQFF.

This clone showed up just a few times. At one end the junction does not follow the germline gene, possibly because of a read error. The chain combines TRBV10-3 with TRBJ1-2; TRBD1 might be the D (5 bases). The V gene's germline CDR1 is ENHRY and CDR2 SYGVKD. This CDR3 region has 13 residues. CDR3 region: CGGSRDKGYGYTF. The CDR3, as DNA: TGCGGGGGGTCCCGGGATAAGGGCTATGGCTACACCTTC.

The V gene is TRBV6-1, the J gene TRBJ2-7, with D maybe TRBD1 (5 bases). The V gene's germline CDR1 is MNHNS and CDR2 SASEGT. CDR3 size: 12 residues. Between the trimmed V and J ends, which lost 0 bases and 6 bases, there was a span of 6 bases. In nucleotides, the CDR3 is TGTGCCAGCAGTGAAGCGGGGCTCGAGCAGTACTTC. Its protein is CASSEAGLEQYF.

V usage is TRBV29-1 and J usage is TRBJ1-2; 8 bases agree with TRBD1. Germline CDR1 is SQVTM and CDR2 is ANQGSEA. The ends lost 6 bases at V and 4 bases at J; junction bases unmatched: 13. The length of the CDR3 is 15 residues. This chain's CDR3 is CSVAPKGQGLYGYTF. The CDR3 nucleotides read TGCAGCGTGGCCCCGAAAGGACAGGGACTCTATGGCTACACCTTC.

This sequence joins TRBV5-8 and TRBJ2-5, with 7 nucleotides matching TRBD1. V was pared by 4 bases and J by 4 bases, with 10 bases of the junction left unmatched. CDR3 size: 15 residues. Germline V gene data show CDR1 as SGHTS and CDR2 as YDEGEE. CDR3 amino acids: CASSQYRGGGETQYF. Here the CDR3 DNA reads TGTGCCAGCAGCCAATACAGGGGCGGAGGAGAGACCCAGTACTTC. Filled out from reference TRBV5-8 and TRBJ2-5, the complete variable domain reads EAGVTQSPTHLIKTRGQQATLRCSPISGHTSVYWYQQALGLGLQFLLWYDEGEERNRGNFPPRFSGRQFPNYSSELNVNALELEDSALYLCASSQYRGGGETQYFGPGTRLLVL.

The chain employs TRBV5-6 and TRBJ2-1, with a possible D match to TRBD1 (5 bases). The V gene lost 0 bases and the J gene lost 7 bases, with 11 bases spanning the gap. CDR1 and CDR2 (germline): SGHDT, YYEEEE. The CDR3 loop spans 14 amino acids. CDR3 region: CASSLAGSGNEQFF. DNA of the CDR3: TGTGCCAGCAGCTTGGCAGGGTCGGGTAATGAGCAGTTCTTC. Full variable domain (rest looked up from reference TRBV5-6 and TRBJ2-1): DAGVTQSPTHLIKTRGQQVTLRCSPKSGHDTVSWYQQALGQGPQFIFQYYEEEERQRGNFPDRFSGHQFPNYSSELNVNALLLGDSALYLCASSLAGSGNEQFFGPGTRLTVL.